Sequencing of this T cell receptor (beta chain) was carried out in a study of blood T cell repertoires in COVID-19. The overall study: Donors in the United States, Italy and Spain gave samples during acute or convalescent COVID-19.

The germline CDR1 and CDR2 sequences are SGHRS and YFSETQ. V was pared by 6 bases and J by 0 bases, with 22 bases between. This CDR3 contains 19 residues. In the original workflow: Reference gene primer amplification gave nucleated cell count estimates. Generated by immunoSEQ multiplex PCR, the TCRdb table keeps only in-frame clones and is missing some. V and J calls and clone size are as listed in that table; D and trimming were resolved from the DNA. The sample holds approximately 110,000 clones, approximately 81% seen once. It was during active infection that Seattle patients were enrolled and then longitudinally followed.

This sequence joins TRBV5-1 and TRBJ2-6; D might be TRBD1 (6 bases). The clonotype comes from a man at least 80 years old with COVID-19, enrolled during active disease. Sequenced sample: peripheral blood. For the CDR3, the DNA is TGCGCCAGCACGCCCATTCGCAACAGGGTCCCCTCTGGGGCCAACGTCCTGACTTTC. Its protein product is CASTPIRNRVPSGANVLTF.